This is a list of T cell receptor beta chains from one sample in a study of shared clonotypes between healthy human individuals. Profiling relied on immunoSEQ multiplex PCR, and the TCRdb table lists in-frame clones only, not all of them. The sample shows fewer than 700,000 clones, roughly 79% of them seen only once. The sequenced sample was PBMCs. The receptors stem from a middle-aged woman in good health. Some clones in this sample may be carry-over from other donors' samples. Both conserved end residues are part of each CDR3. Fields, in order: clone size, V gene, D gene, J gene, CDR3 protein, CDR3 DNA. D genes are given only for firm matches. Size is stated for part of the rows, as once, few or many counts, or as a class when the clone is expanded.

NA	TRBV10-3	NA	TRBJ2-1	CAISPVGPNEQFF	TGTGCCATCAGCCCCGTTGGACCCAATGAGCAGTTCTTC
NA	TRBV30	NA	TRBJ1-1	CAWSVQGLGRNTEAFF	TGTGCCTGGAGTGTCCAGGGGCTGGGTCGGAACACTGAAGCTTTCTTT
NA	TRBV6-6	NA	TRBJ2-1	CASSYEGSYNEQFF	TGTGCCAGCAGTTACGAAGGCTCCTACAATGAGCAGTTCTTC
NA	TRBV4-2	NA	TRBJ2-3	CASSQGDGGTQYF	TGTGCCAGCAGCCAAGGTGACGGGGGTACGCAGTATTTT
NA	TRBV10-3	NA	TRBJ1-1	CAISESRGLYTEAFF	TGTGCCATCAGTGAGTCGAGGGGACTGTACACTGAAGCTTTCTTT
NA	TRBV6-5	TRBD1	TRBJ1-2	CASSSTGTGITYGYTF	TGTGCCAGCAGTTCCACCGGGACAGGGATAACCTATGGCTACACCTTC
NA	TRBV7-2	TRBD2	TRBJ2-1	CASSFASGRVGNEQFF	TGTGCCAGCAGCTTCGCCAGCGGGAGGGTAGGCAATGAGCAGTTCTTC
NA	TRBV28	NA	TRBJ1-2	CASSWGASPYGYTF	TGTGCCAGCAGTTGGGGGGCCTCCCCCTATGGCTACACCTTC
NA	TRBV5-6	NA	TRBJ1-1	CASSLEAVSEAFF	TGTGCCAGCAGCTTGGAAGCGGTTTCTGAAGCTTTCTTT
NA	TRBV19	NA	TRBJ2-2	CASSLYNGELFF	TGTGCCAGTAGTCTCTATAACGGGGAGCTGTTTTTT
NA	TRBV7-3	NA	TRBJ2-1	CASSSRVFDEQFF	TGTGCCAGCAGCTCCAGGGTATTCGATGAGCAGTTCTTC
NA	TRBV30	NA	TRBJ2-5	CAWSVGPQETQYF	TGTGCCTGGAGTGTAGGTCCGCAAGAGACCCAGTACTTC
NA	TRBV5-1	NA	TRBJ2-1	CASSLAFREVPYNEQFF	TGCGCCAGCAGCTTGGCCTTTAGGGAAGTGCCCTACAATGAGCAGTTCTTC
once	TRBV9	TRBD2	TRBJ2-1	CASSVEREVFGEQFF	TGTGCCAGCAGCGTAGAGCGGGAGGTGTTTGGTGAGCAGTTCTTC
once	TRBV27	NA	TRBJ1-4	CASSSGDYNEKLFF	TGTGCCAGCAGTTCAGGGGACTATAATGAAAAACTGTTTTTT
NA	TRBV6-1	NA	TRBJ2-7	CASSVPTGTLEQYF	TGTGCCAGCAGTGTTCCAACAGGAACGCTTGAGCAGTACTTC
NA	TRBV5-1	TRBD1	TRBJ2-5	CASSLTGEETQYF	TGCGCCAGCAGCCTAACAGGGGAAGAGACCCAGTACTTC
once	TRBV9	NA	TRBJ2-7	CASSVGFGTYEQYF	TGTGCCAGCAGCGTAGGTTTCGGAACCTACGAGCAGTACTTC
NA	TRBV11-2	TRBD1	TRBJ2-5	CASSLERTGRETQYF	TGTGCCAGCAGCTTAGAGCGGACAGGGCGGGAGACCCAGTACTTC
NA	TRBV20-1	NA	TRBJ2-5	CSVLWRETQYF	TGCAGTGTACTATGGCGGGAGACCCAGTACTTC
NA	TRBV30	TRBD2	TRBJ2-1	CAWSGREGSYNEQFF	TGTGCCTGGAGTGGCCGGGAGGGCTCCTACAATGAGCAGTTCTTC
few	TRBV19	NA	TRBJ1-1	CASSTQAQGTEAFF	TGTGCCAGTAGTACACAGGCCCAGGGCACTGAAGCTTTCTTT
NA	TRBV7-2	NA	TRBJ1-2	CASSFGQGAEGYTF	TGTGCCAGCAGCTTCGGCCAGGGCGCCGAGGGCTACACCTTC
NA	TRBV7-2	NA	TRBJ1-5	CASSLKPLYSNQPQHF	TGTGCCAGCAGCTTAAAACCACTTTATAGCAATCAGCCCCAGCATTTT
few	TRBV28	TRBD1	TRBJ1-1	CASTETGGRGDTEAFF	TGTGCCAGCACCGAGACAGGGGGCCGAGGGGACACTGAAGCTTTCTTT
NA	TRBV7-2	NA	TRBJ2-1	CASSLIGSYNEQFF	TGTGCCAGCAGCTTAATAGGGTCCTACAATGAGCAGTTCTTC
many	TRBV19	NA	TRBJ1-2	CASRAALHGYTF	TGTGCCAGTAGGGCAGCCCTACATGGCTACACCTTC
NA	TRBV7-6	NA	TRBJ2-5	CASSLVAVSQETQYF	TGTGCCAGCAGCTTAGTAGCTGTCAGCCAAGAGACCCAGTACTTC
NA	TRBV28	TRBD2	TRBJ2-3	CASSFGTSGNTDTQYF	TGTGCCAGCAGTTTCGGGACTAGCGGGAACACAGATACGCAGTATTTT
NA	TRBV29-1	NA	TRBJ1-1	CSGTTGNTEAFF	TGCAGCGGTACGACAGGGAACACTGAAGCTTTCTTT
NA	TRBV9	TRBD2	TRBJ2-7	CASSVDGRAWEQYF	TGTGCCAGCAGCGTAGACGGGAGGGCCTGGGAGCAGTACTTC
NA	TRBV2	NA	TRBJ2-1	CASSATTGGAYNEQFF	TGTGCCAGCAGTGCCACAACAGGGGGGGCCTACAATGAGCAGTTCTTC
many	TRBV5-6	TRBD1	TRBJ1-1	CASSLLQGAGTEAFF	TGTGCCAGCAGCTTATTACAGGGGGCTGGGACTGAAGCTTTCTTT
many	TRBV29-1	NA	TRBJ1-1	CSVEDGTYEAFF	TGCAGCGTTGAAGACGGGACTTATGAAGCTTTCTTT
NA	TRBV9	NA	TRBJ2-2	CASSVTGTTGELFF	TGTGCCAGCAGCGTAACCGGAACCACCGGGGAGCTGTTTTTT
NA	TRBV7-6	NA	TRBJ2-3	CASSFTGRRDTQYF	TGTGCCAGCAGCTTTACAGGGAGGAGAGATACGCAGTATTTT
NA	TRBV7-3	TRBD2	TRBJ2-3	CASSSGTSGSTDTQYF	TGTGCCAGCAGCTCAGGGACTAGCGGGAGCACAGATACGCAGTATTTT
once	TRBV14	NA	TRBJ2-4	CASSPLSGLAKNIQYF	TGTGCCAGCAGCCCTCTCTCGGGGTTAGCCAAAAACATTCAGTACTTC
NA	TRBV29-1	NA	TRBJ2-5	CSAKQGGGETQYF	TGCAGCGCTAAACAGGGGGGAGGGGAGACCCAGTACTTC
NA	TRBV6-5	TRBD2	TRBJ2-2	CASRATSGASGELFF	TGTGCCAGCAGAGCGACTAGCGGGGCCTCCGGGGAGCTGTTTTTT
once	TRBV5-4	NA	TRBJ2-7	CASSLGGGSYEQYF	TGTGCCAGCAGCTTAGGAGGGGGGAGCTACGAGCAGTACTTC
NA	TRBV18	TRBD2	TRBJ2-7	CASSPFAGETYEQYF	TGTGCCAGCTCCCCTTTCGCGGGAGAGACCTACGAGCAGTACTTC
NA	TRBV7-2	NA	TRBJ1-2	CASSQDLGAYGYTF	TGTGCCAGCAGCCAAGATCTGGGCGCCTATGGCTACACCTTC
NA	TRBV27	NA	TRBJ1-1	CASSLAAGSRAFF	TGTGCCAGCAGTTTAGCGGCGGGAAGTAGGGCTTTCTTT
NA	TRBV5-4	NA	TRBJ2-1	CASSLSGRAYNEQFF	TGTGCCAGCAGCTTGAGTGGCCGAGCCTACAATGAGCAGTTCTTC
NA	TRBV4-1	TRBD2	TRBJ2-7	CASSRASGRAVEQYF	TGCGCCAGCAGCCGGGCTAGCGGGAGGGCCGTCGAGCAGTACTTC
NA	TRBV28	TRBD2	TRBJ2-1	CASRTSGRSIEQFF	TGTGCCAGCAGGACTAGCGGGAGGTCCATTGAGCAGTTCTTC
NA	TRBV7-9	NA	TRBJ2-7	CASSLQTYEQYF	TGTGCCAGCAGCCTCCAGACATACGAGCAGTACTTC
NA	TRBV13	NA	TRBJ2-1	CASALYWRNEQFF	TGTGCCAGCGCTCTATATTGGAGAAATGAGCAGTTCTTC
NA	TRBV29-1	NA	TRBJ1-1	CSVEEMRGAGTEAFF	TGCAGCGTTGAAGAGATGAGGGGGGCCGGGACTGAAGCTTTCTTT
NA	TRBV5-4	TRBD2	TRBJ2-1	CASSRAGGNYNEQFF	TGTGCCAGCAGCCGGGCGGGAGGTAATTACAATGAGCAGTTCTTC